This is a list of T cell receptor beta chains from one sample in a study of control samples from healthy donors and cancer patients. Sequencing used immunoSEQ multiplex PCR; TCRdb keeps in-frame clones, though not all of them. The data hold about 130,000 clones, with just under 95% observed a single time. The specimen was PBMCs. Receptors originate from a man between 60 and 75 years old with colorectal cancer. The CDR3 runs from the conserved cysteine through the conserved F or W. D genes are given only for firm matches. Expanded clones get a size class; other rows say once, few or many, or leave the size out.

v_gene	abundance	j_gene	d_gene	CDR3aa	CDR3nt
TRBV7-2	NA	TRBJ1-3	NA	CASSPSPGTGNTIYF	TGTGCCAGCAGCCCCAGTCCCGGGACGGGAAACACCATATATTTT
TRBV2	NA	TRBJ1-2	NA	CASSANYGYTF	TGTGCCAGCAGTGCTAACTATGGCTACACCTTC
TRBV6-1	NA	TRBJ1-1	TRBD1	CASSERGTGNTEAFF	TGTGCCAGCAGTGAACGAGGGACAGGGAACACTGAAGCTTTCTTT
TRBV4-1	once	TRBJ2-7	NA	CASSLQRGGGYEQYF	TGCGCCAGCAGCCTTCAGAGGGGGGGTGGATACGAGCAGTACTTC
TRBV28	NA	TRBJ2-5	NA	CASGTLGGGEQETQYF	TGTGCCAGCGGAACCCTGGGTGGCGGGGAGCAAGAGACCCAGTACTTC
TRBV6-6	NA	TRBJ1-1	TRBD1	CASRMTGSHTEAFF	TGTGCCAGCAGGATGACAGGGTCCCACACTGAAGCTTTCTTT
TRBV11-3	NA	TRBJ2-5	NA	CASSLQAGSETQYF	TGTGCCAGCAGCCTTCAGGCGGGATCAGAGACCCAGTACTTC
TRBV5-1	NA	TRBJ1-2	NA	CASSLDRANYGYTF	TGCGCCAGCAGCCTGGACAGAGCTAACTATGGCTACACCTTC
TRBV5-1	NA	TRBJ1-2	NA	CASRPGVDYYGYTF	TGCGCCAGCAGACCAGGGGTTGACTACTATGGCTACACCTTC
TRBV6-5	NA	TRBJ2-1	TRBD2	CASGGTSGFYNEQFF	TGTGCCAGCGGAGGGACTAGCGGCTTCTACAATGAGCAGTTCTTC
TRBV7-2	NA	TRBJ1-1	TRBD1	CASSLASGGPNTEAFF	TGTGCCAGCAGCTTAGCGTCAGGGGGCCCGAACACTGAAGCTTTCTTT
TRBV5-1	NA	TRBJ1-1	TRBD1	CASSGMGQGNTEAFF	TGCGCCAGCAGCGGAATGGGACAGGGGAACACTGAAGCTTTCTTT
TRBV5-1	NA	TRBJ2-3	NA	CASSPQQGPADTQYF	TGCGCCAGCAGCCCCCAACAGGGACCGGCAGATACGCAGTATTTT
TRBV9	NA	TRBJ2-1	NA	CASSVGGGEGNEQFF	TGTGCCAGCAGCGTAGGTGGGGGCGAGGGCAATGAGCAGTTCTTC
TRBV7-8	NA	TRBJ1-4	NA	CASSLAAGRPNEKLFF	TGTGCCAGCAGCTTAGCCGCGGGCAGACCTAATGAAAAACTGTTTTTT
TRBV19	NA	TRBJ2-7	NA	CASSKRSQVGEQYF	TGTGCCAGTAGTAAGCGGTCCCAGGTGGGGGAGCAGTACTTC
TRBV6-1	few	TRBJ1-3	TRBD1	CASSEAMDRRNTIYF	TGTGCCAGCAGTGAAGCAATGGACAGGAGAAACACCATATATTTT
TRBV2	once	TRBJ2-3	NA	CASTPDRPTDTQYF	TGTGCCAGCACTCCAGACAGGCCCACAGATACGCAGTATTTT
TRBV29-1	NA	TRBJ2-7	TRBD1	CSGQGPSSYEQYF	TGCAGCGGACAGGGACCTAGCTCCTACGAGCAGTACTTC
TRBV6-5	NA	TRBJ1-1	TRBD1	CASSSYGTGATEAFF	TGTGCCAGCAGTTCCTACGGGACAGGGGCCACTGAAGCTTTCTTT
TRBV19	NA	TRBJ2-7	TRBD1	CASSMTGATSYEQYF	TGTGCCAGTAGTATGACAGGGGCGACCTCCTACGAGCAGTACTTC
TRBV7-2	NA	TRBJ2-1	NA	CASSRVPGAGNEQFF	TGTGCCAGCAGCAGGGTCCCCGGGGCTGGGAATGAGCAGTTCTTC
TRBV30	NA	TRBJ1-6	TRBD1	CAWSRQGAMNSPLHF	TGTGCCTGGTCGAGACAGGGGGCGATGAATTCACCCCTCCACTTT
TRBV6-5	NA	TRBJ2-2	NA	CASSPLQGDAGELFF	TGTGCCAGCAGTCCTTTACAGGGAGACGCCGGGGAGCTGTTTTTT
TRBV13	NA	TRBJ2-2	TRBD2	CASSPGGRGNTGELFF	TGTGCCAGCAGCCCGGGGGGACGAGGGAACACCGGGGAGCTGTTTTTT
TRBV6-2/TRBV6-3	NA	TRBJ2-2	TRBD1	CASSYEDREAGELFF	TGTGCCAGCAGTTACGAGGACAGGGAGGCCGGGGAGCTGTTTTTT
TRBV5-1	NA	TRBJ1-1	NA	CASRTLGNTEAFF	TGCGCCAGCAGGACTCTTGGGAACACTGAAGCTTTCTTT
TRBV4-2	NA	TRBJ2-5	NA	CASSQGLQETQYF	TGTGCCAGCAGCCAAGGATTACAAGAGACCCAGTACTTC
TRBV6-5	NA	TRBJ2-7	TRBD2	CASITRGGLGEQYF	TGTGCCAGCATCACGCGGGGGGGCCTGGGGGAGCAGTACTTC
TRBV6-2/TRBV6-3	NA	TRBJ2-7	NA	CASSPTPSYEQYF	TGTGCCAGCAGCCCTACACCTTCCTACGAGCAGTACTTC
TRBV19	NA	TRBJ1-5	NA	CASSIQGSNQPQHF	TGTGCCAGTAGTATACAGGGTAGCAATCAGCCCCAGCATTTT
TRBV5-1	NA	TRBJ2-5	NA	CASSLGLGETQYF	TGCGCCAGCAGCTTGGGCCTAGGGGAGACCCAGTACTTC
TRBV25-1	NA	TRBJ1-2	NA	CASSDPAGGGYTF	TGTGCCAGCAGTGACCCGGCAGGAGGGGGCTACACCTTC
TRBV9	NA	TRBJ2-1	NA	CASSVAGVGYNEQFF	TGTGCCAGCAGCGTAGCGGGGGTCGGCTACAATGAGCAGTTCTTC
TRBV9	NA	TRBJ2-7	NA	CASALQLGDYEQYF	TGTGCCAGCGCCCTTCAACTCGGGGATTACGAGCAGTACTTC
TRBV3-1/TRBV3-2	NA	TRBJ2-7	NA	CASSQDILWGERNEQYF	TGTGCCAGCAGCCAAGATATCCTTTGGGGGGAGAGGAACGAGCAGTACTTC
TRBV12-3/TRBV12-4	NA	TRBJ1-5	NA	CASSSSANQPQHF	TGTGCCAGCAGTTCGTCGGCCAATCAGCCCCAGCATTTT
TRBV6-5	NA	TRBJ1-2	NA	CASSWGPRAQGGYTF	TGTGCCAGCAGTTGGGGGCCGCGGGCCCAAGGTGGCTACACCTTC
TRBV29-1	NA	TRBJ2-5	NA	CSVVRVGETQYF	TGCAGCGTTGTTAGGGTTGGGGAGACCCAGTACTTC
TRBV5-1	NA	TRBJ2-3	NA	CASSLEGRTGRGGTDTQYF	TGTGCCAGCAGCTTGGAGGGCCGGACCGGCAGGGGCGGCACAGATACGCAGTATTTT
TRBV9	NA	TRBJ2-5	TRBD2	CASSVISGGIQYF	TGTGCCAGCAGCGTTATTAGCGGGGGAATCCAGTACTTC
TRBV5-5	NA	TRBJ1-4	NA	CASSLDPSRPGEKLFF	TGTGCCAGCAGCTTGGATCCCAGCAGGCCAGGAGAAAAACTGTTTTTT
TRBV7-8	few	TRBJ1-6	TRBD1	CASSWDSSSYNSPLHF	TGTGCCAGCAGTTGGGACAGCAGCTCCTATAATTCACCCCTCCACTTT
TRBV6-5	NA	TRBJ2-1	NA	CASSGRSSYNEQFF	TGTGCCAGCAGCGGCCGGAGCTCCTACAATGAGCAGTTCTTC
TRBV6-6	NA	TRBJ2-1	NA	CASSYSEGGMGNEQFF	TGTGCCAGCAGTTACTCGGAGGGGGGCATGGGCAATGAGCAGTTCTTC
TRBV27	NA	TRBJ1-2	NA	CASSPRTLNYGYTF	TGTGCCAGCAGTCCCCGGACACTTAACTATGGCTACACCTTC
TRBV7-6	NA	TRBJ1-1	TRBD1	CASSLRAPDRGTEAFF	TGTGCCAGCAGCTTAAGGGCCCCGGACAGGGGGACTGAAGCTTTCTTT